This TCR beta chain originates from a study of cytomegalovirus exposure and HLA in healthy donors. Points from the study as a whole: In vitro confirmation showed a few CMV-associated chains to be CMV antigen specific. A missense variant in DCLRE1C was later tied to TCR beta V- and J-gene trimming. According to a later analysis, donors in an Asian-associated ancestry cluster reportedly had fewer N-insertions than the 666-donor mean. Sequencing likely produced, as an artifact, a cluster of highly shared sequence variants.

The PCR contained 60 Vbeta and 13 Jbeta primers. This table comes from immunoSEQ multiplex PCR, and its TCRdb copy is limited to in-frame clones, with some not included. The sample lists 90,000 to 150,000 clones, more than 60% occurring once. Turning to this clone: Antigen unknown.

Trimming shortened V by 3 bases and J by 0 bases, and 12 bases separated the two germline ends. In germline, CDR1 is SNHLY, CDR2 FYNNEI. The CDR3 totals 15 residues. The chain has TRBV2 and TRBJ2-7; a weak D match, TRBD1 (5 bases). Sequencing was performed on PBMCs. The sequence was obtained from a female donor in good health and CMV-seronegative. The CDR3 reads CASSELQGSSYEQYF. CDR3 coding DNA: TGTGCCAGCAGTGAGTTGCAGGGAAGCTCCTACGAGCAGTACTTC.